Listed below are T cell receptor beta chains from one sample, sequenced in a study of identifying expanded T cells in peripheral blood. Clones were sequenced by immunoSEQ multiplex PCR, and TCRdb holds only the in-frame ones, with some missing. Of over 100,000 clones in the sample, approximately 90% were seen once. Input material: blood. These TCRs come from a person aged 18 to 75 in good health. Each CDR3 is given with its conserved first and last residue. A D gene is named only where the DNA matches it firmly. Clone size is stated in some rows and not others, as once, few, many or a class when expanded.

V gene	D gene	CDR3 length	J gene	clone size	CDR3 DNA	CDR3 protein
TRBV5-1	TRBD1	13	TRBJ1-2	-	TGCGCCAGCAGTCAAGCAGGGGGCCTTCAGGACACCTTC	CASSQAGGLQDTF
TRBV9	-	17	TRBJ2-6	-	TGTGCCAGCAGCAGGAGACTCAAACAAAGTCGGGCCAACGTCCTGACTTTC	CASSRRLKQSRANVLTF
TRBV28	TRBD1	19	TRBJ1-4	-	TGTGCCAGCAGTCAATTCCGTTGGGCAGGGGGGAAGGATAATGAAAAACTGTTTTTT	CASSQFRWAGGKDNEKLFF
TRBV6-1	-	13	TRBJ2-1	-	TGTGCCAGCAGTGAAGACGGATACAATGAGCAGTTCTTC	CASSEDGYNEQFF
TRBV4-1	-	15	TRBJ1-5	-	TGCGCCAGCAGCCAAGATGGGGACGGTGATCAGCCCCAGCATTTT	CASSQDGDGDQPQHF
TRBV11-2	-	12	TRBJ1-2	-	TGTGCCAGCGGTCCAGAGCGCCCGGGCTACACCTTC	CASGPERPGYTF
TRBV6-1	-	13	TRBJ2-3	-	TGTGCCAGCAGTGAACAGGGGTCAGATACGCAGTATTTT	CASSEQGSDTQYF
TRBV19	-	15	TRBJ1-1	once	TGTGCCAGTAGTGACGGACGTCAAATGAACACTGAAGCTTTCTTT	CASSDGRQMNTEAFF
TRBV6-6	-	13	TRBJ1-6	-	TGTGCCAGCAAATTCTCGGGTAATTCACCCCTCCACTTT	CASKFSGNSPLHF
TRBV2	TRBD1	13	TRBJ2-4	-	TGTGCCAGCAGTTACGGGACAGGGAACATTCAGTACTTC	CASSYGTGNIQYF
TRBV6-4	-	16	TRBJ1-2	-	TGTGCCAGCAGTGACTCCCTCATGCCGGGCCCCTATGGCTACACCTTC	CASSDSLMPGPYGYTF
TRBV5-1	TRBD2	15	TRBJ2-7	-	TGCGCCAGCAGCTTGGAAGCGGGACCGAGCTACGAGCAGTACTTC	CASSLEAGPSYEQYF
TRBV4-1	-	16	TRBJ1-5	-	TGCGCCAGCAGCCAAGAGGTGGCTAATGGGGTTCAGCCCCAGCATTTT	CASSQEVANGVQPQHF
TRBV2	-	18	TRBJ2-3	once	TGTGCCAGCAGTGAAGCGGCCGAGGGTAGCTCTAGCACAGATACGCAGTATTTT	CASSEAAEGSSSTDTQYF
TRBV5-1	-	15	TRBJ2-7	-	TGCGCCAGCAGGCCCAGGGGAGAAGTTTTGTACGAGCAGTACTTC	CASRPRGEVLYEQYF
TRBV5-1	-	12	TRBJ2-3	-	TGCGCCAGCAGCCTAAGCGGAGATACGCAGTATTTT	CASSLSGDTQYF
TRBV5-4	-	13	TRBJ1-2	-	TGTGCCAGCAAAAAACAGGTTACGTCTGGCTACACCTTC	CASKKQVTSGYTF
TRBV5-6	-	13	TRBJ1-2	-	TGTGCCAGCAGCTTAGCGCTACAGGGTGGTTACACCTTC	CASSLALQGGYTF
TRBV7-6	TRBD2	19	TRBJ2-3	-	TGTGCCAGCAGCCCCCGGTTTGGACTAGCGGGGGCTAGCACAGATACGCAGTATTTT	CASSPRFGLAGASTDTQYF
TRBV7-9	TRBD2	17	TRBJ2-5	-	TGTGCCAGCAGCTTAGCCCTGGGACTAGCGGGAAGAGAGACCCAGTACTTC	CASSLALGLAGRETQYF
TRBV5-1	-	18	TRBJ2-6	-	TGCGCCAGCAGCCCGGAGGGGTTATCCGCGGCTGGAGCCAACGTCCTGACTTTC	CASSPEGLSAAGANVLTF
TRBV4-3	-	17	TRBJ1-2	once	TGCGCCAGCAGCCAAGATGTAATGGAGTACGCGTCCTATGGCTACACCTTC	CASSQDVMEYASYGYTF
TRBV20-1	-	11	TRBJ2-1	-	TGCAGTGCCGTGAGGGCCAATGAGCAGTTCTTC	CSAVRANEQFF
TRBV19	TRBD1	15	TRBJ2-2	few	TGTGCCAGTAGTACCCGGGACAGGCGGACCGGGGAGCTGTTTTTT	CASSTRDRRTGELFF
TRBV7-2	-	15	TRBJ1-1	-	TGTGCCAGCAGCTTGGGGCCCCCCTCGGGCACTGAAGCTTTCTTT	CASSLGPPSGTEAFF
TRBV6-5	-	15	TRBJ2-5	once	TGTGCCAGCAGTTACGGCACGGGGTTGGGTGAGACCCAGTACTTC	CASSYGTGLGETQYF
TRBV11-2	-	15	TRBJ2-2	-	TGTGCCAGCAGCTTAGGATACGGGAACACCGGGGAGCTGTTTTTT	CASSLGYGNTGELFF
TRBV29-1	-	10	TRBJ1-2	-	TGCAGCGTTGATACAGGGGGCTACACCTTC	CSVDTGGYTF
TRBV5-1	-	14	TRBJ1-1	-	TGCGCCAGCAGCTTATCGGCGGGATCGGCAGAAGCTTTCTTT	CASSLSAGSAEAFF
TRBV11-2	-	14	TRBJ2-1	-	TGTGCCAGCAGCTTAGATACAGCTTACAATGAGCAGTTCTTC	CASSLDTAYNEQFF
TRBV10-1	-	16	TRBJ1-1	few	TGCGCCAGCAGTGAGGGCAGGGGCTACTCGAACACTGAAGCTTTCTTT	CASSEGRGYSNTEAFF
TRBV13	-	15	TRBJ2-5	-	TGTGCCAGCAGCTTAAGCTCAGGCGGCCAAGAGACCCAGTACTTC	CASSLSSGGQETQYF
TRBV19	-	13	TRBJ1-2	once	TGTGCCAGTAGTCTGACAGTTAACTATGGCTACACCTTC	CASSLTVNYGYTF
TRBV28	TRBD2	15	TRBJ2-3	-	TGTGCCAGCACCCTAGCGGGAGGGTTAGTCGTTACGCAGTATTTT	CASTLAGGLVVTQYF
TRBV19	-	13	TRBJ1-1	-	TGTGCCAGTAGTAACCAGGGAGTAACTGAAGCTTTCTTT	CASSNQGVTEAFF
TRBV7-6	TRBD1	15	TRBJ1-5	-	TGTGCCAGCAGCTTAGGCGAGGGGGCGAATCAGCCCCAGCATTTT	CASSLGEGANQPQHF
TRBV5-4	-	13	TRBJ1-2	-	TGTGCCAGCAGCCTAGAGACAGGCGTCAGCTACACCTTC	CASSLETGVSYTF
TRBV19	-	14	TRBJ2-7	-	TGTGCCAGTAGCCGACAGTACCCTTCCTACGAGCAGTACTTC	CASSRQYPSYEQYF
TRBV4-1	-	19	TRBJ2-7	-	TGCGCCAGCAGCCAAGATGGGGGCGCAGGGCGAGGGGGCTCCTACGAGCAGTACTTC	CASSQDGGAGRGGSYEQYF
TRBV7-8	TRBD1	16	TRBJ1-1	-	TGTGCCAGCAGCCAAAACAGGGGTTCCCGAACTGCTGAAGCTTTCTTT	CASSQNRGSRTAEAFF
TRBV30	TRBD1	13	TRBJ1-4	-	TGTGCCTCCTCGACAGGGCACCATGAAAAACTGTTTTTT	CASSTGHHEKLFF
TRBV5-1	TRBD1	14	TRBJ2-3	-	TGCGCCAGCAGCTCAGGACAGGCCACAGATACGCAGTATTTT	CASSSGQATDTQYF
TRBV9	-	17	TRBJ2-5	-	TGTGCCAGCAGCGGTGGTTATGGCCACTGGAGCCAAGAGACCCAGTACTTC	CASSGGYGHWSQETQYF
TRBV19	-	15	TRBJ1-5	-	TGTGCCAGTAGTAATGGAAGACAGCACAATCAGCCCCAGCATTTT	CASSNGRQHNQPQHF
TRBV27	-	14	TRBJ2-7	-	TGTGCCAGCAGTTCCCGGCCGGGAGCCCGCGAGCAGTACTTC	CASSSRPGAREQYF
TRBV10-2	-	15	TRBJ1-2	-	TGCGCCAGCAGTACCTCGGGGCCGAAAGGGGGTGGCTACACCTTC	CASSTSGPKGGGYTF
TRBV4-2	TRBD1	14	TRBJ2-4	-	TGTGCCAGCAGCCCTGACAGGGGTGCGGACATTCAGTACTTC	CASSPDRGADIQYF
TRBV7-3	-	15	TRBJ2-3	-	TGTGCCAGCAGCCCCGGGCGGCTCAGCACAGATACGCAGTATTTT	CASSPGRLSTDTQYF
TRBV11-2	-	17	TRBJ2-1	-	TGTGCCAGCAAGGGTGGATGGGTTTGGGGGCGTGGGTATGAGCAGTTCTTC	CASKGGWVWGRGYEQFF
TRBV19	TRBD1	13	TRBJ2-7	-	TGTGCCAGTAGTTCGGGACAGGATTACGAGCAGTACTTC	CASSSGQDYEQYF
TRBV6-1	-	16	TRBJ2-2	-	TGTGCCAGCAGTGGGGACGGGACGCTAGGCACCGGGGAGCTGTTTTTT	CASSGDGTLGTGELFF
TRBV7-9	-	15	TRBJ2-4	few	TGTGCCAGCAGCTTAGCAGGGGGAGCCAAAAACATTCAGTACTTC	CASSLAGGAKNIQYF
TRBV6-5	-	14	TRBJ1-4	-	TGTGCCGTAAGATTGGACAGTCTTAATGAAAAACTGTTTTTT	CAVRLDSLNEKLFF
TRBV7-3	-	16	TRBJ2-3	-	TGTGCCAGCAGCCAACAACCCGCGGGTAACACAGATACGCAGTATTTT	CASSQQPAGNTDTQYF
TRBV5-8	TRBD2	17	TRBJ2-7	-	TGTGCCAGCAGCCAAGATATAAGGAGCGGGGGCCCCTACGAGCAGTACTTC	CASSQDIRSGGPYEQYF